Listed below are T cell receptor beta chains from one sample, sequenced in a study of blood T cell repertoires in COVID-19. Produced via immunoSEQ multiplex PCR; TCRdb's table is partial and in-frame only. Of 120,000 to 150,000 clones in the sample, about 82% were seen once. Sequencing input: PBMCs or T cells enriched from blood (not recorded which). The receptors derive from a woman aged 40 to 50 who had recovered from COVID-19. The CDR3 runs from the conserved cysteine through the conserved F or W. D genes are given only for firm matches.

D gene | J gene | V gene | CDR3 protein | CDR3 DNA
. | TRBJ1-2 | TRBV3-1/TRBV3-2 | CASSLFVSRPVFNYGYTF | TGTGCCAGCAGTCTTTTCGTCAGCAGGCCCGTTTTTAACTATGGCTACACCTTC
TRBD2 | TRBJ2-1 | TRBV5-6 | CASSLLAGTATAREQFF | TGTGCCAGCAGCTTACTAGCGGGGACCGCTACGGCAAGGGAGCAGTTCTTC
. | TRBJ1-2 | TRBV14 | CASSPRANYGYTF | TGTGCCAGCAGCCCCCGAGCCAACTATGGCTACACCTTC
TRBD2 | TRBJ2-7 | TRBV11-2 | CASSSLGGAAYEQYF | TGTGCCAGCAGCTCCCTCGGGGGGGCGGCCTACGAGCAGTACTTC
. | TRBJ1-1 | TRBV28 | CASSLFPRKAFF | TGTGCCAGCAGTTTATTTCCCAGGAAAGCTTTCTTT
TRBD1 | TRBJ1-3 | TRBV19 | CASTSVAGTGPSGNTIYF | TGTGCCAGTACCTCCGTAGCAGGGACAGGGCCTTCTGGAAACACCATATATTTT
TRBD1 | TRBJ1-6 | TRBV2 | CASIGTGQNSPLHF | TGTGCCAGCATTGGGACAGGGCAAAATTCACCCCTCCACTTT
. | TRBJ1-2 | TRBV6-5 | CASGPRGVGGYTF | TGTGCCAGTGGCCCACGGGGGGTCGGGGGCTACACCTTC
. | TRBJ1-2 | TRBV6-1 | CASSESPSNYGYTF | TGTGCCAGCAGTGAATCTCCTTCTAACTATGGCTACACCTTC
TRBD1 | TRBJ2-1 | TRBV4-1 | CASSQGIMGTGVDNEQFF | TGCGCCAGCAGCCAAGGTATCATGGGGACAGGGGTCGACAATGAGCAGTTCTTC
TRBD2 | TRBJ2-1 | TRBV5-1 | CASSLEGLAGRPSYNEQFF | TGCGCCAGCAGCTTGGAAGGACTAGCGGGCCGTCCCTCCTACAATGAGCAGTTCTTC
. | TRBJ2-7 | TRBV5-1 | CASTSLNSYEQYF | TGCGCCAGCACTTCTTTAAACTCCTACGAGCAGTACTTC
. | TRBJ1-5 | TRBV12-3/TRBV12-4 | CASRYSNQPQHF | TGTGCCAGCAGATATAGCAATCAGCCCCAGCATTTT
. | TRBJ1-2 | TRBV5-1 | CASSQDGNYGYTF | TGCGCCAGCAGCCAAGACGGGAACTATGGCTACACCTTC
TRBD1 | TRBJ1-1 | TRBV6-5 | CASTRGQAHTEAFF | TGTGCCAGCACCAGAGGACAGGCCCACACTGAAGCTTTCTTT
. | TRBJ2-7 | TRBV27 | CASSLDGQFNEQYF | TGTGCCAGCAGTTTAGATGGGCAGTTCAACGAGCAGTACTTC
. | TRBJ1-1 | TRBV12-3/TRBV12-4 | CASSLEQNTEAFF | TGTGCCAGCAGTTTAGAGCAGAACACTGAAGCTTTCTTT
. | TRBJ2-7 | TRBV10-3 | CAIMDPGVSYEQYF | TGTGCCATCATGGACCCGGGGGTCTCCTACGAGCAGTACTTC